These T cell receptor beta chains were read from a single sample in a study of long-term antiretroviral therapy in people with HIV. Sequencing was performed with immunoSEQ multiplex PCR; in TCRdb, only in-frame clones are kept and a portion is missing. The table includes some 31,000 clones, approximately 97% detected once. The source was unsorted PBMCs, collected 6.9 years after starting antiretroviral therapy. The receptors come from a man aged 25-45 years with HIV. The CDR3 runs from the conserved cysteine through the conserved F or W.

J gene: TRBJ2-1; V gene: TRBV7-2; CDR3 protein: CASSLVVGEQFF
J gene: TRBJ1-1; V gene: TRBV6-1; CDR3 protein: CASSERGGATEAFF
J gene: TRBJ2-7; V gene: TRBV6-5; CDR3 protein: CASSGTGSSYEQYF
J gene: TRBJ2-7; V gene: TRBV13; CDR3 protein: CASSSSPGAYEQYF
J gene: TRBJ2-6; V gene: TRBV21-1; CDR3 protein: CASSDPTNRGPGANVLTF
J gene: TRBJ2-7; V gene: TRBV11-1; CDR3 protein: CASRPTSGGSYEQYF
J gene: TRBJ2-5; V gene: TRBV15; CDR3 protein: CATSSRVIGRSYQETQYF
J gene: TRBJ1-2; V gene: TRBV6-6; CDR3 protein: CASSYTGTGGSYGYTF
J gene: TRBJ1-1; V gene: TRBV25-1; CDR3 protein: CASSGSLMGLNTEAFF
J gene: TRBJ2-2; V gene: TRBV27; CDR3 protein: CASIPRRLLTGELFF
J gene: TRBJ2-2; V gene: TRBV9; CDR3 protein: CASTRWGGAGELFF
J gene: TRBJ1-1; V gene: TRBV5-1; CDR3 protein: CASSADPGTEAFF
J gene: TRBJ2-3; V gene: TRBV6-6; CDR3 protein: CASRPAGGLKDTQYF